One sample yielded the 27 T cell receptor beta chains listed below, sequenced in a study of cytomegalovirus exposure and HLA in healthy donors. The study ran its PCR with 60 Vbeta and 13 Jbeta primers. Sequenced by immunoSEQ multiplex PCR; TCRdb stores in-frame clones only, minus some. This sample has some 130,000 clones, with just under 85% found just once. The sequenced material came from PBMCs. These receptors all stem from a boy under 10 years old in good health and CMV-seronegative.

The gene calls are TRBV28 and TRBJ2-1, with TRBD2 matching 8 bases. The CDR3 length is 15 residues. The ends lost 2 bases at V and 4 bases at J; junction bases unmatched: 4. Germline CDR1 is MDHEN and CDR2 is SYDVKM. The CDR3: CASSLAGGNYNEQFF. The DNA for the CDR3 is TGTGCCAGCAGTTTAGCGGGAGGCAATTACAATGAGCAGTTCTTC.

V and J are TRBV27 and TRBJ1-2; TRBD1 is a possible D gene (6 bases). V was pared by 6 bases and J by 3 bases, with 17 bases between. This CDR3 comprises 15 residues. CDR1 is MNHEY and CDR2 is SMNVEV in the germline V gene (reference sequence). The CDR3 DNA sequence: TGTGCCAGCAGCCCCCGGGGAGGGGGATACTATGGCTACACCTTC. Amino acids: CASSPRGGGYYGYTF.

V gene TRBV2 combines with J gene TRBJ2-1; D not certain. This CDR3 spans 10 amino acids. Trimming left V 4 bases short and J 10 bases short, with 5 bases between. Germline V CDR1 and CDR2: SNHLY, FYNNEI. The chain's CDR3 is CASSGGEQFF. CDR3 in DNA: TGTGCCAGCAGTGGCGGCGAGCAGTTCTTC.

J is TRBJ1-3 and V is TRBV5-1; D unclear. The germline CDR1 and CDR2 sequences are SGHRS and YFSETQ. The CDR3 is made up of 15 amino acids. The V end was cut by 0 bases, the J end by 0 bases, with 7 bases between. CDR3 sequence reads: CASSLDSLSGNTIYF. The DNA of the CDR3 is TGCGCCAGCAGCTTGGACAGTCTCTCTGGAAACACCATATATTTT. Full variable domain (rest looked up from reference TRBV5-1 and TRBJ1-3): KAGVTQTPRYLIKTRGQQVTLSCSPISGHRSVSWYQQTPGQGLQFLFEYFSETQRNKGNFPGRFSGRQFSNSRSEMNVSTLELGDSALYLCASSLDSLSGNTIYFGEGSWLTVV.

The rearrangement uses TRBV5-1 and TRBJ2-1, with D tentatively TRBD2 (6 bases). Germline CDR1 is SGHRS and CDR2 is YFSETQ. This CDR3 has 15 amino acids. V lost 2 bases to trimming and J lost 3 bases, with 12 bases between them. The CDR3 nucleotides read TGCGCCAGCAGCTTAGGCGGGGAAGGCTACAATGAGCAGTTCTTC. Translated, it gives CASSLGGEGYNEQFF.

This clone has just a few counts. V is TRBV6-5 and J is TRBJ2-2; 11 positions match TRBD2. The CDR3 has 15 residues. V was pared by 7 bases and J by 6 bases, with 7 bases of the junction left unmatched. Germline-derived CDR1 and CDR2 are MNHEY and SVGAGI. DNA of the CDR3: TGTGCCAGCACCCTTACTAGCGGGAGCCCCGGGGAGCTGTTTTTT. Translation gives CASTLTSGSPGELFF.

The V and J genes are TRBV7-3 and TRBJ1-1; TRBD1 matches at 7 bases. Looked up from germline, CDR1 is SGHTA and CDR2 is FQGTGA. V was clipped by 2 bases and J by 6 bases; unmatched bases: 6. This CDR3 has 14 residues. CDR3 residues: CASSLGGGTAEAFF. The CDR3 DNA follows: TGTGCCAGCAGCTTAGGCGGGGGGACAGCTGAAGCTTTCTTT.

This clone was found once. The V gene is TRBV20-1, the J gene TRBJ2-1; TRBD2 agrees at 8 bases. The CDR3 is made up of 11 amino acids. V gave up 6 bases and J gave up 12 bases; unmatched junction bases: 7. The V gene's germline CDR1 is DFQATT and CDR2 SNEGSKA (reference sequence). The CDR3 spells CSAPGGRAQFF. Written as DNA, the CDR3 is TGCAGTGCCCCGGGGGGGAGGGCGCAGTTCTTC.

A word on this clone: This CDR3 is also generated by other DNA sequences in the sample. The chain recombines TRBV5-5 with TRBJ1-1; no firm D call. V gave up 0 bases and J gave up 5 bases, with 8 bases separating them. This CDR3 is 13 amino acids long. The germline gives CDR1 SGHKS, CDR2 YYEKEE (reference sequence). CDR3 sequence reads: CASSLGGSTEAFF. DNA for the CDR3: TGTGCCAGCAGCTTGGGAGGGTCTACTGAAGCTTTCTTT.

V usage is TRBV4-1 and J usage is TRBJ2-1, with TRBD1 matching over 8 bases. There are 16 residues in the CDR3. CDR1 is MGHRA, CDR2 YSYEKL, per germline. Trimming cost V 1 base and J 13 bases; bases outside gene matches: 15. The CDR3, as DNA: TGCGCCAGCAGCCAAGCCCCGGGACAGGTCGCGGTCGGCCAGTTCTTC. This translates into CASSQAPGQVAVGQFF.

V is TRBV4-2 and J is TRBJ1-3, with a weak D call TRBD1 (5 bases). The germline V and J ends were trimmed by 3 bases and 0 bases, with 15 bases remaining between them. Germline loops: CDR1 LGHNA, CDR2 YNFKEQ. CDR3 size: 17 residues. This CDR3 reads CASSHGQGLSSGNTIYF. The CDR3 bases are TGTGCCAGCAGCCACGGTCAGGGACTAAGCTCTGGAAACACCATATATTTT.

The chain couples TRBV4-2 to TRBJ2-2; D ambiguous. Trimming took 1 base from V and 1 from J, leaving 7 bases between them. Germline V gene sequence: CDR1 LGHNA, CDR2 YNFKEQ. There are 15 residues in the CDR3. CDR3 nucleotide sequence: TGTGCCAGCAGCCAAGTAGAGGAGAACACCGGGGAGCTGTTTTTT. Translation gives CASSQVEENTGELFF.

This clone appeared a single time. In DNA, the CDR3 is TGTGCCAGCAGGGACAGATTCTATGGCTACACCTTC. Its protein is CASRDRFYGYTF. The V gene is TRBV27, the J gene TRBJ1-2, with D possibly TRBD1 on 6 matching bases. Germline V gives CDR1 MNHEY, CDR2 SMNVEV (reference sequence). The CDR3 loop spans 12 amino acids. V shed 6 bases and J shed 4 bases, with 9 bases lying between them.

In this sample, this clone turned up a few times. The V and J genes are TRBV7-9 and TRBJ1-1; D perhaps matches TRBD1 (5 bases). Trimming pared 5 bases from V and 5 bases from J, leaving 12 bases between. CDR1 is SEHNR, CDR2 FQNEAQ, per germline (reference sequence). There are 13 residues in the CDR3. CDR3 in amino acids: CASSPREETEAFF. The CDR3 region has the DNA TGTGCCAGCAGCCCCAGGGAAGAAACTGAAGCTTTCTTT.

This clone occurred a few times. The CDR3: CASSSLDREDNQPQHF. For the CDR3, the DNA is TGTGCCAGCAGCTCCTTGGACAGGGAGGACAATCAGCCCCAGCATTTT. The chain combines TRBV7-9 with TRBJ1-5; TRBD1 matches 8 bases. Germline trimming cut 4 bases from V and 3 bases from J; bases unmatched to any gene: 8. The CDR3 consists of 16 residues. Germline assignment: CDR1 SEHNR and CDR2 FQNEAQ (reference sequence).

V usage is TRBV18 and J usage is TRBJ1-2; D is ambiguous. CDR3 length: 13 residues. Between the trimmed V and J ends, which lost 3 bases and 6 bases, there was a span of 11 bases. CDR1 is KGHSH and CDR2 is LQKENI in the germline V gene. In DNA, the CDR3 is TGTGCCAGCTCACCGGAAGGGAGGCATGGCTACACCTTC. Protein product: CASSPEGRHGYTF. The complete variable domain, with remaining parts taken from reference TRBV18 and TRBJ1-2, reads NAGVMQNPRHLVRRRGQEARLRCSPMKGHSHVYWYRQLPEEGLKFMVYLQKENIIDESGMPKERFSAEFPKEGPSILRIQQVVRGDSAAYFCASSPEGRHGYTFGSGTRLTVV.

The V and J genes are TRBV4-3 and TRBJ1-5, with TRBD1 matching over 7 bases. The CDR3 spans 16 residues. J was trimmed by 4 bases and V by 1 base; bases with no gene match: 7. Per germline, CDR1 LGHNA and CDR2 YSLEER. The CDR3 nucleotides are TGCGCCAGCAGCCAAGGTCGACAGGGAGTGAATCAGCCCCAGCATTTT. Protein: CASSQGRQGVNQPQHF.

V usage is TRBV27 and J usage is TRBJ1-5, with 7 bases matching TRBD1. CDR1 and CDR2 (germline): MNHEY, SMNVEV (reference sequence). The CDR3 extends over 14 amino acids. With 4 bases clipped from V and 3 bases from J, the junction kept 3 bases outside the gene matches. The CDR3, as DNA: TGTGCCAGCAGTTGGGACAGCTACAATCAGCCCCAGCATTTT. Its translation: CASSWDSYNQPQHF.

V usage is TRBV6-4 and J usage is TRBJ2-1; TRBD2 matches 11 bases. CDR1 and CDR2 (germline): MRHNA, SNTAGT. V lost 4 bases, J lost 7 bases, and 12 bases stayed unmatched. The CDR3 is made up of 17 amino acids. CDR3 region: CASSVSSGGAGWNEQFF. For the CDR3, the DNA is TGTGCCAGCAGTGTGAGTAGCGGGGGGGCCGGTTGGAATGAGCAGTTCTTC.

The rearrangement links TRBV30 to TRBJ1-1; D is ambiguous. With 0 bases removed from V and 4 bases from J, the gap between germline ends came to 12 bases. The germline V gene encodes CDR1 GTSNPN and CDR2 SVGIG (reference sequence). This CDR3 is built from 14 residues. CDR3 in DNA: TGTGCCTGGAGTGTAGGTAGAGGGTTCACTGAAGCTTTCTTT. Translated: CAWSVGRGFTEAFF.

J is TRBJ1-2 and V is TRBV6-1; D remains ambiguous. The CDR3 covers 14 residues. CDR1 and CDR2 from the germline V gene are MNHNS and SASEGT. With 5 bases removed from V and 4 bases from J, the gap between germline ends came to 14 bases. The CDR3 DNA is TGTGCCAGCAGTTATGACTCCACAAGCTATGGCTACACCTTC. Amino acid sequence: CASSYDSTSYGYTF.

J is TRBJ2-2 and V is TRBV5-1, with unresolved D. Germline values: CDR1 SGHRS, CDR2 YFSETQ. The CDR3 contains 13 residues. Trimming left V 6 bases short and J 5 bases short, with 11 bases between. The CDR3 sequence: CASTRSGTGELFF. CDR3 DNA: TGCGCCAGCACGAGGTCTGGTACCGGGGAGCTGTTTTTT.

The table lists this clone with a few counts. Given a far larger clone just one base away, this is likely a sequencing read error. V gene TRBV4-3 combines with J gene TRBJ1-6, with 8 bases aligning to TRBD1. This CDR3 region has 15 residues. Unmatched junction bases numbered 8, after V lost 6 bases and J lost 7 bases. Germline V gives CDR1 LGHNA, CDR2 YSLEER. CDR3 coding DNA: TGCGCCAGCAGTACGACAGGGGTAGCAAATTCACCCCTCCACTTT. Translating it yields CASSTTGVANSPLHF.

This clone was picked up one time. This chain uses TRBV9 with TRBJ2-1; 8 nucleotides match TRBD2. CDR1 SGDLS and CDR2 YYNGEE come from the germline V gene. This CDR3 is built from 15 residues. V shed 0 bases, J shed 7 bases, and the junction held 6 bases outside the gene matches. CDR3 DNA sequence: TGTGCCAGCAGCGTAGGGGGCGGGAGGTCTAATGAGCAGTTCTTC. It is translated as CASSVGGGRSNEQFF.

V usage is TRBV6-5 and J usage is TRBJ1-4; 10 positions agree with TRBD1. Trimming took 6 bases from V and 7 from J; bases not matched to a gene: 8. The CDR3 has 15 residues. The V gene's germline CDR1 is MNHEY and CDR2 SVGAGI. The DNA for the CDR3 is TGTGCCAGCAGCAACCATGGACAGGGGGGTGAAAAACTGTTTTTT. This encodes CASSNHGQGGEKLFF.

DNA for the CDR3: TGTGCCAGCAGCTTTACCAGGGGGAGGATGAACACTGAAGCTTTCTTT. The encoded protein is CASSFTRGRMNTEAFF. The gene calls are TRBV5-5 and TRBJ1-1, with 7 bases aligning to TRBD1. With 2 bases clipped from V and 0 bases from J, the junction kept 7 bases outside the gene matches. The CDR3 consists of 16 residues. Germline CDR1 is SGHKS and CDR2 is YYEKEE (reference sequence).

This clone was seen a few times. This chain links TRBV6-5 with TRBJ1-4; 7 bases align to TRBD1. The CDR3 contains 14 residues. The V and J ends lost 7 bases and 3 bases, in that order; junction bases with no gene match: 5. CDR1 MNHEY and CDR2 SVGAGI come from the germline V gene. This CDR3 reads CASTQTGPNEKLFF. The CDR3, as DNA: TGTGCCAGCACCCAGACAGGGCCTAATGAAAAACTGTTTTTT.